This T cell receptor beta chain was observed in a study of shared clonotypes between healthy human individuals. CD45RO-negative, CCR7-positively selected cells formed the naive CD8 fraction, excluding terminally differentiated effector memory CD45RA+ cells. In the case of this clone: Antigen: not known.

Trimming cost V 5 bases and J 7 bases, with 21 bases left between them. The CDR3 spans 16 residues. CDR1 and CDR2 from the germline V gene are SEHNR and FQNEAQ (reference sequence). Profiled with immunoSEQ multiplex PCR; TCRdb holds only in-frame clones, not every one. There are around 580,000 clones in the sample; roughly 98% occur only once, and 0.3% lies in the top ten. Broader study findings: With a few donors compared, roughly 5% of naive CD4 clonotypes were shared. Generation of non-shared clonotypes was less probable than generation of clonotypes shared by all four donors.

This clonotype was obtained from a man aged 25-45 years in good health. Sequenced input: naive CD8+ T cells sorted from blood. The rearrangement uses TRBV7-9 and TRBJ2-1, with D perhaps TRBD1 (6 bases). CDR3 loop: CASSPPQGMGWNEQFF. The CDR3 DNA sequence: TGTGCCAGCAGCCCGCCGCAGGGGATGGGTTGGAATGAGCAGTTCTTC. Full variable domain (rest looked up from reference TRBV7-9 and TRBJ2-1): DTGVSQNPRHKITKRGQNVTFRCDPISEHNRLYWYRQTLGQGPEFLTYFQNEAQLEKSRLLSDRFSAERPKGSFSTLEIQRTEQGDSAMYLCASSPPQGMGWNEQFFGPGTRLTVL.